This TCR beta chain is from a study of blood T cell repertoires in COVID-19. Whole-study context: COVID-19 samples collected from the United States, Italy and Spain covered acute and convalescent phases. The cDNA or gDNA used as material had been derived from T cells, B-cell-depleted T cells, or PBMCs.

Seattle researchers signed up patients amid active infection and tracked them longitudinally. In the source study's methods: Nucleated cell counts were estimated from reference gene primer amplification. Produced via immunoSEQ multiplex PCR; TCRdb's table is partial and in-frame only. The DNA was the basis for D and trimming; V, J and clone size are from that table. This repertoire shows over 130,000 clones, about 85% found once; its top ten account for roughly 2.5%. V lost 0 bases and J lost 1, with 10 bases in between. Germline lookup yields CDR1 SGHKS and CDR2 YYEKEE (reference sequence). The CDR3 has 15 residues.

The source material was peripheral blood. The chain couples TRBV5-5 to TRBJ1-1; D call uncertain. This receptor was identified in a human donor with COVID-19, enrolled during active disease. The donor label of this sample is uncertain. CDR3 sequence reads: CASSLERQPNTEAFF. In DNA, the CDR3 is TGTGCCAGCAGCTTGGAGAGACAACCGAACACTGAAGCTTTCTTT.